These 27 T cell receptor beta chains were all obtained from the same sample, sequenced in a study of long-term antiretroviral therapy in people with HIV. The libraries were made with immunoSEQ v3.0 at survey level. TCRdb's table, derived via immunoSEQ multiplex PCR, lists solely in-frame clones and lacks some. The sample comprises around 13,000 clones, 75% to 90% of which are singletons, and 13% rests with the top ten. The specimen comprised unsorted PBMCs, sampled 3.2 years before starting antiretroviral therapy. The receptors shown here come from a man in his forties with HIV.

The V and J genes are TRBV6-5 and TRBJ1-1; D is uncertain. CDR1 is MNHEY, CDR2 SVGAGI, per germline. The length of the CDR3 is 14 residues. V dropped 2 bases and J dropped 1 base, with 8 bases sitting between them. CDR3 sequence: CASSYKERNTEAFF. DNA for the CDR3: TGTGCCAGCAGTTACAAGGAACGGAACACTGAAGCTTTCTTT.

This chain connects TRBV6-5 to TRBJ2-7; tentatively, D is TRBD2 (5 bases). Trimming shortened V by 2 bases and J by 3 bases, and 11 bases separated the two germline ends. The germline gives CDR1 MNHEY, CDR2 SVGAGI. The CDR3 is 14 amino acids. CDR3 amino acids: CASSYRGRVYEQYF. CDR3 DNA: TGTGCCAGCAGTTACAGAGGGAGAGTCTACGAGCAGTACTTC.

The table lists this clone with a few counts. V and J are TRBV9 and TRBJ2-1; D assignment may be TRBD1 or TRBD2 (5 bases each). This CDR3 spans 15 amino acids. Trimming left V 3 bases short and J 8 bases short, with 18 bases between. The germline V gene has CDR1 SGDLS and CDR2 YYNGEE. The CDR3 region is CASSGPPGPEDEQFF. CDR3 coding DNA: TGTGCCAGCAGCGGACCTCCGGGACCCGAGGATGAGCAGTTCTTC.

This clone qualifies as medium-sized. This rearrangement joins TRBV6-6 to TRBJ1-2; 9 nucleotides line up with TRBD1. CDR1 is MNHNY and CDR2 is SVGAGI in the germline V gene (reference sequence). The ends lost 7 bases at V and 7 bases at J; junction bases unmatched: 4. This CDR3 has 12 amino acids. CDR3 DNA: TGTGCCAGCACCCCGGACAGGGGTGGCTACACCTTC. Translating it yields CASTPDRGGYTF.

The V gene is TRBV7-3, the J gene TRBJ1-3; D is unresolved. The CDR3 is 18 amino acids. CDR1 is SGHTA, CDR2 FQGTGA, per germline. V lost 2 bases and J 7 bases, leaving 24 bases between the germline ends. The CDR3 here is CASSLPLRGEVRRNTIYF. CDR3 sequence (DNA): TGTGCCAGCAGCTTACCCCTCCGTGGTGAGGTCCGTCGCAACACCATATATTTT. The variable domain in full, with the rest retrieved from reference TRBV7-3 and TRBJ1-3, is GAGVSQTPSNKVTEKGKYVELRCDPISGHTALYWYRQSLGQGPEFLIYFQGTGAADDSGLPNDRFFAVRPEGSVSTLKIQRTERGDSAVYLCASSLPLRGEVRRNTIYFGEGSWLTVV.

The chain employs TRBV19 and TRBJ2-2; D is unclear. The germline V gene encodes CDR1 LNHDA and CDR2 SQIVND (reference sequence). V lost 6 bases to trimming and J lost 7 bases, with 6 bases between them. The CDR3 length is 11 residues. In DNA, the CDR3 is TGTGCCAGTAGGACCCGCGGGGAGCTGTTTTTT. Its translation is CASRTRGELFF.

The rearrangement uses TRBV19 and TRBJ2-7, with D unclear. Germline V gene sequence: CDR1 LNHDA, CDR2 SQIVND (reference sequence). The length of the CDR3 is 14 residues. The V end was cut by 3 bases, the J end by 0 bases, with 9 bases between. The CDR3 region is CASSILWDSYEQYF. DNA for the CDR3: TGTGCCAGTAGTATTCTGTGGGACTCCTACGAGCAGTACTTC.

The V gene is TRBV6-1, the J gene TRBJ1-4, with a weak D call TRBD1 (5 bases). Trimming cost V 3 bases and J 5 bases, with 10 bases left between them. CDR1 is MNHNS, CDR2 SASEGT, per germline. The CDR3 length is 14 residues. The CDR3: CASSEGLTNEKLFF. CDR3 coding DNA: TGTGCCAGCAGTGAGGGACTAACAAATGAAAAACTGTTTTTT.

CDR3 DNA: TGTGCTAGTGGACGTGGAAACACCATATATTTT. Translating it yields CASGRGNTIYF. V and J are TRBV12-5 and TRBJ1-3; unclear D gene. V was trimmed by 6 bases and J by 3 bases, leaving 3 bases between them. The CDR3 runs to 11 residues. Germline values: CDR1 LGHNT, CDR2 FRNRAP.

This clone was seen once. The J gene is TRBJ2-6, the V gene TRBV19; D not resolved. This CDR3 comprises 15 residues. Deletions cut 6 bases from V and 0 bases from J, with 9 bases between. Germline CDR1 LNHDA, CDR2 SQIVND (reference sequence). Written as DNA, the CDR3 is TGTGCCAGTAGGGCCGGTAGCTCTGGGGCCAACGTCCTGACTTTC. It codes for CASRAGSSGANVLTF.

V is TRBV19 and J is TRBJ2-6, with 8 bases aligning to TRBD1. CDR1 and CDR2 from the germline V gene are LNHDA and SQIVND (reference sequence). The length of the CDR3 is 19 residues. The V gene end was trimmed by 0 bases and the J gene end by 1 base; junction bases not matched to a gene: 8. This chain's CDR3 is CASSIEGQGALSGANVLTF. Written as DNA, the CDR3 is TGTGCCAGTAGTATAGAGGGCCAGGGGGCCCTGTCTGGGGCCAACGTCCTGACTTTC.

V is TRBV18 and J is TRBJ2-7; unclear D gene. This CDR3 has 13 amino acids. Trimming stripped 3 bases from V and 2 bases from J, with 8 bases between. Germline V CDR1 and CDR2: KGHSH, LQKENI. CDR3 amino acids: CASSPLQTYEQYF. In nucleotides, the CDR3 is TGTGCCAGCTCACCGCTACAGACCTACGAGCAGTACTTC.

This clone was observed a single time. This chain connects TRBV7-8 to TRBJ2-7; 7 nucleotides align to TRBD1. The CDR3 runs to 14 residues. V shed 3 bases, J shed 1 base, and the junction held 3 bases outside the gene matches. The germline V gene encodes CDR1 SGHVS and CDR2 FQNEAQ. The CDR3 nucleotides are TGTGCCAGCAGCTTGGACAGGAATTCCTACGAGCAGTACTTC. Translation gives CASSLDRNSYEQYF.

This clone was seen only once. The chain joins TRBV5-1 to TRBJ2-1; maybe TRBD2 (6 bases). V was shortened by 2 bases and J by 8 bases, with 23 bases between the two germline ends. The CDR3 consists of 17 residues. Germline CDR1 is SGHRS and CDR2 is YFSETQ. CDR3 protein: CASSFGEVRVTSDEQFF. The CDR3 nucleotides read TGCGCCAGCAGCTTCGGGGAGGTTAGAGTAACATCGGATGAGCAGTTCTTC.

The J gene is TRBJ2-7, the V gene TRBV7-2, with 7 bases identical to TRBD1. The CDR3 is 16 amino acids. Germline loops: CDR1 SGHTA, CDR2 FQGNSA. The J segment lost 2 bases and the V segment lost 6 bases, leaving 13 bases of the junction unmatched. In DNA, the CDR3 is TGTGCCAGCAGTCGACAGGGTCCGACCCCGACCTACGAGCAGTACTTC. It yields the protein CASSRQGPTPTYEQYF.

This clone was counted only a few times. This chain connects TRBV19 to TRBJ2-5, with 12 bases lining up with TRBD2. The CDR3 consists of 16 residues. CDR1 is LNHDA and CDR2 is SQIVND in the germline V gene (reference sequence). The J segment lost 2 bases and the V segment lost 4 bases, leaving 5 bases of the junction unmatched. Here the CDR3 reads CASSRRTSGAQETQYF. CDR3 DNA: TGTGCCAGTAGTAGAAGGACTAGCGGGGCACAAGAGACCCAGTACTTC. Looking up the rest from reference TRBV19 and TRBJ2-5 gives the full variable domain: DGGITQSPKYLFRKEGQNVTLSCEQNLNHDAMYWYRQDPGQGLRLIYYSQIVNDFQKGDIAEGYSVSREKKESFPLTVTSAQKNPTAFYLCASSRRTSGAQETQYFGPGTRLLVL.

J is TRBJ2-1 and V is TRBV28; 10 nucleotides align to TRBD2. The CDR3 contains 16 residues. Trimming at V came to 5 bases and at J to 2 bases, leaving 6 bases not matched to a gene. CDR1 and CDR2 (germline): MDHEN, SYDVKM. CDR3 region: CASSRTSGTPYNEQFF. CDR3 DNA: TGTGCCAGCAGTCGGACTAGCGGCACACCCTACAATGAGCAGTTCTTC.

The CDR3 DNA is TGTGCCAGCAGCTTGGTGACGGGGAACACAGATACGCAGTATTTT. The encoded protein is CASSLVTGNTDTQYF. This chain uses TRBV7-6 with TRBJ2-3, with D perhaps TRBD2 (5 bases). The CDR3 totals 15 residues. With 3 bases removed from V and 2 bases from J, the gap between germline ends came to 12 bases. The germline V gene encodes CDR1 SGHVS and CDR2 FNYEAQ.

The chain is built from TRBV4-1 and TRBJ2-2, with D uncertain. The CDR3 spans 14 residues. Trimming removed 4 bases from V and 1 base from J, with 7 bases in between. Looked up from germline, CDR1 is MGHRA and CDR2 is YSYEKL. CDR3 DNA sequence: TGCGCCAGCAGCCCAACCTGGAACACCGGGGAGCTGTTTTTT. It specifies CASSPTWNTGELFF.

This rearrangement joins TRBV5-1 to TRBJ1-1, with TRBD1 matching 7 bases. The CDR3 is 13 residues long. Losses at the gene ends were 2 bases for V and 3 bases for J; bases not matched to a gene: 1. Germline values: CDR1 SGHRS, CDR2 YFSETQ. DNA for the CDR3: TGCGCCAGCAGCTTCGACAGGGACACTGAAGCTTTCTTT. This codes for CASSFDRDTEAFF. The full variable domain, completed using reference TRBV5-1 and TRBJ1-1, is KAGVTQTPRYLIKTRGQQVTLSCSPISGHRSVSWYQQTPGQGLQFLFEYFSETQRNKGNFPGRFSGRQFSNSRSEMNVSTLELGDSALYLCASSFDRDTEAFFGQGTRLTVV.

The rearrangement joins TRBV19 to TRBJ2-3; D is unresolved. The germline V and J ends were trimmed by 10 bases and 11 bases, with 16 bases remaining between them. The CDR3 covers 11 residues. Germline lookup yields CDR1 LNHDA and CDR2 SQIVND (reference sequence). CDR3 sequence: CATRSQIKQYF. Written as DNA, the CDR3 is TGTGCCACCCGGAGCCAGATAAAGCAGTATTTT.

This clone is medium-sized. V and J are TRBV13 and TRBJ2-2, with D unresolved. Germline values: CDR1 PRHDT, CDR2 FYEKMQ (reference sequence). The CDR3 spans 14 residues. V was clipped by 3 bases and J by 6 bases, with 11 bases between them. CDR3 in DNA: TGTGCCAGCAGCTTCGACGAGACGGCCGGGGAGCTGTTTTTT. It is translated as CASSFDETAGELFF.

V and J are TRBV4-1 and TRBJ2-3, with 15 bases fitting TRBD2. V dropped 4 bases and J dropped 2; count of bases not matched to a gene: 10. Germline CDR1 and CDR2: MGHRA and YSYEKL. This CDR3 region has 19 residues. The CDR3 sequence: CASSRGGLAGGAFTDTQYF. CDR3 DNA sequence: TGCGCCAGCAGCCGGGGCGGACTAGCGGGGGGGGCGTTCACAGATACGCAGTATTTT.

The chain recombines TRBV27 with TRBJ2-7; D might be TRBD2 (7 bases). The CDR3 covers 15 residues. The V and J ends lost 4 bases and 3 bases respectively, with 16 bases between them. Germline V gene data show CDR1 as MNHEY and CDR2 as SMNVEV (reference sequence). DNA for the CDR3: TGTGCCAGCAGTTCCGAGGGAGGGGGTGGCTACGAGCAGTACTTC. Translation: CASSSEGGGGYEQYF.

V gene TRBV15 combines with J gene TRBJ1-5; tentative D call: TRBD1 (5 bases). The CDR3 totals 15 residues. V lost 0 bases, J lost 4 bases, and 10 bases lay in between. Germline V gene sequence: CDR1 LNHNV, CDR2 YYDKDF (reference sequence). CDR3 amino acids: CATSREREGNQPQHF. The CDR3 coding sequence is TGTGCCACCAGCAGAGAACGTGAGGGGAATCAGCCCCAGCATTTT. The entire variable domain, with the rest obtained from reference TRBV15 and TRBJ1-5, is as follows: DAMVIQNPRYQVTQFGKPVTLSCSQTLNHNVMYWYQQKSSQAPKLLFHYYDKDFNNEADTPDNFQSRRPNTSFCFLDIRSPGLGDTAMYLCATSREREGNQPQHFGDGTRLSIL.

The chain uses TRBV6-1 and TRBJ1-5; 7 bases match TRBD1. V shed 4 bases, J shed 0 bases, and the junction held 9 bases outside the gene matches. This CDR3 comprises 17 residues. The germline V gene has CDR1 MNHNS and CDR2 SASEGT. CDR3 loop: CASSAGQAGVSNQPQHF. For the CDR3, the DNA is TGTGCCAGCAGTGCCGGACAGGCGGGGGTTAGCAATCAGCCCCAGCATTTT.

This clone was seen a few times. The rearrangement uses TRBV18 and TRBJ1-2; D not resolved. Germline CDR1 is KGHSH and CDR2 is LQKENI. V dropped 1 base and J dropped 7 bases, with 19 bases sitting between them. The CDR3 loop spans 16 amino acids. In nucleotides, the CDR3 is TGTGCCAGCTCACCACAGAGCCGGGCAGATTCTGGTGGCTACACCTTC. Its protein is CASSPQSRADSGGYTF.